This TCR beta chain was sequenced in a study of cytomegalovirus exposure and HLA in healthy donors. For the study at large: As released early, the data held roughly 85 million unique TCRs from HLA-typed donors. General study results and limits: According to the study, approximately 150 TCR beta chains were cytomegalovirus-associated.

Regarding this clone: Its antigen is not known.

60 Vbeta and 13 Jbeta primers were used in PCR. The method was immunoSEQ multiplex PCR; TCRdb's version includes in-frame clones alone and lacks a portion of them. The sample consists of over 150,000 clones, 80% of them appearing once. Deletions cut 4 bases from V and 6 bases from J, with 24 bases between. Germline V gene lookup returns CDR1 SQVTM and CDR2 ANQGSEA. CDR3 length: 16 amino acids. The TCR sequence derives from a woman in her forties or fifties in good health and CMV-seropositive. The specimen sequenced was PBMCs. The chain joins TRBV29-1 to TRBJ1-2; TRBD1 is a possible D gene (5 bases). The CDR3 protein is CSVVLWAGHRADGYTF. The CDR3 DNA follows: TGCAGCGTTGTACTTTGGGCAGGGCATCGGGCGGATGGCTACACCTTC. Based on the CDR3 plus reference TRBV29-1 and TRBJ1-2, the full variable domain is SAVISQKPSRDICQRGTSLTIQCQVDSQVTMMFWYRQQPGQSLTLIATANQGSEATYESGFVIDKFPISRPNLTFSTLTVSNMSPEDSSIYLCSVVLWAGHRADGYTFGSGTRLTVV.